These T cell receptor beta chains were read from a single sample in a study of control samples from healthy donors and cancer patients. Clones were sequenced by immunoSEQ multiplex PCR, and TCRdb holds only the in-frame ones, with some missing. This sample has 190,000 or so clones; approximately 92% occur once, and the top ten carry more than 1.2%. The sample consisted of blood. Receptors were obtained from a man between 18 and 35 years old in good health. CDR3s leave out the opening cysteine and the closing phenylalanine or tryptophan. The order of the fields is J gene, V gene, CDR3 protein.

J: TRBJ1-5
V: TRBV10-3
CDR3: AISVSGADQPQH

J: TRBJ1-6
V: TRBV7-9
CDR3: ASSASSGGSSPLH

J: TRBJ1-3
V: TRBV30
CDR3: ALQGTSSGNTIY

J: TRBJ2-1
V: TRBV25-1
CDR3: AGGDEQF

J: TRBJ2-7
V: TRBV29-1
CDR3: SVDGQGGTYEQY

J: TRBJ2-7
V: TRBV7-9
CDR3: ASSPGIFSYEQY

J: TRBJ1-2
V: TRBV4-2
CDR3: ASSQDPGTLYGYT

J: TRBJ1-2
V: TRBV5-1
CDR3: ASSLRGQGIYGYT

J: TRBJ1-5
V: TRBV19
CDR3: ASTGHRGDQPQH

J: TRBJ1-2
V: TRBV5-6
CDR3: ASSLGQGVGYT

J: TRBJ2-7
V: TRBV29-1
CDR3: SVVTAGSYEQY

J: TRBJ2-7
V: TRBV6-5
CDR3: ASRLLYTGYEQY

J: TRBJ2-2
V: TRBV3-1/TRBV3-2
CDR3: ASSQLGGELF

J: TRBJ2-1
V: TRBV4-2
CDR3: ASSQENGAVIGNEQF